The 20 T cell receptor beta chains in this list originate from one sample, sequenced in a study of T cells in narcolepsy. TCRdb keeps only in-frame clones here, not all; method: immunoSEQ multiplex PCR. The sample shows around 27,000 clones, around 82% of them seen only once. The specimen was CD45RA- memory CD4+ T cells from PBMCs. All receptors derive from a human donor with narcolepsy.

The gene calls are TRBV6-5 and TRBJ2-7; D is possibly TRBD2 (6 bases). This CDR3 is 13 amino acids long. Trimming removed 11 bases from V and 3 bases from J, with 17 bases in between. Per the germline V gene, CDR1 is MNHEY and CDR2 is SVGAGI. The CDR3 loop reads CAVGRRVLYEQYF. Here the CDR3 DNA reads TGTGCCGTCGGGAGAAGGGTTCTCTACGAGCAGTACTTC.

The DNA for the CDR3 is TGTGCCAGCAGTACAGGGGTAGCTGGGGCCAACGTCCTGACTTTC. This encodes CASSTGVAGANVLTF. The chain employs TRBV27 and TRBJ2-6, with TRBD1 matching over 7 bases. This CDR3 comprises 15 residues. Trimming cost V 5 bases and J 2 bases; bases outside gene matches: 3. In germline, CDR1 is MNHEY, CDR2 SMNVEV (reference sequence).

The chain carries TRBV5-1 and TRBJ2-3, with a weak D call TRBD2 (6 bases). The germline V gene has CDR1 SGHRS and CDR2 YFSETQ. CDR3 length: 15 residues. Deletions cut 6 bases from V and 2 bases from J, with 16 bases between. This chain's CDR3 is CASTRTGDSTDTQYF. For the CDR3, the DNA is TGCGCCAGCACCAGGACGGGAGACTCCACAGATACGCAGTATTTT.

The gene calls are TRBV4-2 and TRBJ2-2; 11 nucleotides align to TRBD2. CDR3 length equals 19 residues. Germline V gene data show CDR1 as LGHNA and CDR2 as YNFKEQ. Trimming cost V 4 bases and J 2 bases; bases outside gene matches: 12. The chain's CDR3 is CASSREEASGGLNTGELFF. CDR3 DNA: TGTGCCAGCAGCCGAGAGGAGGCTAGCGGGGGGCTCAACACCGGGGAGCTGTTTTTT.

The chain combines TRBV5-1 with TRBJ2-5; TRBD1 aligns across 7 bases. The J segment lost 4 bases and the V segment lost 2 bases, leaving 8 bases of the junction unmatched. CDR1 SGHRS and CDR2 YFSETQ come from the germline V gene. CDR3 size: 15 residues. The CDR3 region is CASSLKGANRETQYF. CDR3 bases: TGCGCCAGCAGCTTAAAGGGGGCGAATCGAGAGACCCAGTACTTC. Supplemented by reference TRBV5-1 and TRBJ2-5, the full variable domain reads KAGVTQTPRYLIKTRGQQVTLSCSPISGHRSVSWYQQTPGQGLQFLFEYFSETQRNKGNFPGRFSGRQFSNSRSEMNVSTLELGDSALYLCASSLKGANRETQYFGPGTRLLVL.

CDR3 in amino acids: CASSLAGGLKSYEQYF. CDR3 DNA: TGCGCCAGCAGCTTGGCCGGGGGGCTCAAATCCTACGAGCAGTACTTC. The V and J genes are TRBV5-1 and TRBJ2-5, with a possible D match to TRBD2 (7 bases). The better agreement between TRBJ2-7 and the DNA end casts doubt on the J call. The V gene's germline CDR1 is SGHRS and CDR2 YFSETQ. This CDR3 contains 16 residues.

There are a few counts of this clone. The chain joins TRBV7-2 to TRBJ2-5; 8 nucleotides agree with TRBD1. The trim removed 5 bases at V and 7 bases at J, leaving 12 bases unmatched. This CDR3 comprises 15 residues. Germline V lookup: CDR1 SGHTA, CDR2 FQGNSA. In DNA form, the CDR3 reads TGTGCCAGCAGCATCCGACGGACAGGGATCGCGACCCAGTACTTC. Translated: CASSIRRTGIATQYF.

This clone was seen just once. This chain connects TRBV18 to TRBJ1-6; D possibly corresponds to TRBD1 (5 bases). Trimming removed 3 bases at V and 5 bases at J, with 11 bases between. This CDR3 region has 15 residues. Germline V gene lookup returns CDR1 KGHSH and CDR2 LQKENI. DNA of the CDR3: TGTGCCAGCTCACCCACAGGTTCCAATAATTCACCCCTCCACTTT. Its translation: CASSPTGSNNSPLHF. The variable domain in full, completed from reference TRBV18 and TRBJ1-6, reads NAGVMQNPRHLVRRRGQEARLRCSPMKGHSHVYWYRQLPEEGLKFMVYLQKENIIDESGMPKERFSAEFPKEGPSILRIQQVVRGDSAAYFCASSPTGSNNSPLHFGNGTRLTVT.

This chain connects TRBV5-1 to TRBJ2-3; 8 positions match TRBD2. The CDR3 is 15 amino acids. CDR1 is SGHRS, CDR2 YFSETQ, per germline. V shed 3 bases and J 2 bases; nucleotides not matched to a gene: 5. CDR3 region: CASSWAGGSTDTQYF. For the CDR3, the DNA is TGCGCCAGCAGCTGGGCGGGGGGCTCCACAGATACGCAGTATTTT.

This sequence joins TRBV28 and TRBJ1-5; D gene unclear. CDR3 size: 16 residues. Germline V gene sequence: CDR1 MDHEN, CDR2 SYDVKM. Trimming took off 6 bases at V and 0 bases at J, with 15 bases between the two ends. CDR3 nucleotides: TGTGCCAGCAGAGTGGCGGGAGTTAATAGCAATCAGCCCCAGCATTTT. Translation gives CASRVAGVNSNQPQHF. The full variable domain, in which reference TRBV28 and TRBJ1-5 provide the parts outside the CDR3, is DVKVTQSSRYLVKRTGEKVFLECVQDMDHENMFWYRQDPGLGLRLIYFSYDVKMKEKGDIPEGYSVSREKKERFSLILESASTNQTSMYLCASRVAGVNSNQPQHFGDGTRLSIL.

This clone came up once. The chain couples TRBV28 to TRBJ1-3; tentatively, D is TRBD1 (5 bases). The CDR3 runs to 15 residues. With 7 bases removed from V and 4 bases from J, the gap between germline ends came to 17 bases. The germline V gene has CDR1 MDHEN and CDR2 SYDVKM. The CDR3 region has the DNA TGTGCCAGCAATAAAAACTCGGGGGTAGGAAACACCATATATTTT. Protein sequence: CASNKNSGVGNTIYF. The full variable domain, with the rest looked up from reference TRBV28 and TRBJ1-3, is DVKVTQSSRYLVKRTGEKVFLECVQDMDHENMFWYRQDPGLGLRLIYFSYDVKMKEKGDIPEGYSVSREKKERFSLILESASTNQTSMYLCASNKNSGVGNTIYFGEGSWLTVV.

The chain combines TRBV27 with TRBJ2-5; TRBD2 agrees at 8 bases. CDR3 length: 18 residues. Germline-derived CDR1 and CDR2 are MNHEY and SMNVEV (reference sequence). V lost 2 bases, J lost 5 bases, and 16 bases stayed unmatched. DNA of the CDR3: TGTGCCAGCAGTTTAACTGCTAGCGGGTCTCGGGGTTGGGAGACCCAGTACTTC. It yields the protein CASSLTASGSRGWETQYF.

The chain is built from TRBV30 and TRBJ2-2; weak D call: TRBD1 (6 bases). V was clipped by 5 bases and J by 6 bases, with 16 bases between them. The CDR3 has 14 residues. Germline V gene data show CDR1 as GTSNPN and CDR2 as SVGIG (reference sequence). CDR3 region: CAWSRGQLAGELFF. The CDR3 coding sequence is TGTGCCTGGTCCCGGGGACAACTCGCCGGGGAGCTGTTTTTT.

The gene calls are TRBV5-1 and TRBJ2-1; D not certain. The V gene lost 0 bases and the J gene lost 5 bases, with 18 bases spanning the gap. Germline V CDR1 and CDR2: SGHRS, YFSETQ. CDR3 length: 17 amino acids. The DNA for the CDR3 is TGCGCCAGCAGCTTGGCCATCTTACCTCCCCATAACAATGAGCAGTTCTTC. Its protein product is CASSLAILPPHNNEQFF.

This rearrangement joins TRBV4-1 to TRBJ1-1; 7 nucleotides agree with TRBD1. With 1 base clipped from V and 3 bases from J, the junction kept 17 bases outside the gene matches. CDR1 and CDR2 from the germline V gene are MGHRA and YSYEKL. CDR3 length: 19 residues. CDR3 coding DNA: TGCGCCAGCAGCCAAGGGGGATTGGGCAGGGGGAGGGAGGACACTGAAGCTTTCTTT. This translates into CASSQGGLGRGREDTEAFF.

For the CDR3, the DNA is TGTGCCAGCAGCCGAAGGGACAGAGCGACTCAGCCCCAGCATTTT. Its translation is CASSRRDRATQPQHF. The V call is TRBV5-8, the J call TRBJ1-5; the match to TRBD1 covers 7 bases. CDR1 SGHTS and CDR2 YDEGEE come from the germline V gene. The CDR3 is 15 residues long. With 4 bases clipped from V and 6 bases from J, the junction kept 10 bases outside the gene matches.

In its sample, this clone was seen once. The CDR3 sequence is CASSRTGESYNEQFF. For the CDR3, the DNA is TGTGCCAGCAGCCGGACTGGAGAATCCTACAATGAGCAGTTCTTC. This sequence joins TRBV5-4 and TRBJ2-1; the D gene is possibly TRBD2 (5 bases). Germline CDR1 reads SGHNT; CDR2 reads YYREEE (reference sequence). V was pared by 4 bases and J by 1 base, with 12 bases between. The CDR3 has 15 amino acids.

The chain uses TRBV11-2 and TRBJ1-2; 7 positions match TRBD1. Trimming cost V 5 bases and J 6 bases; bases outside gene matches: 3. The CDR3 totals 12 residues. Per germline, CDR1 SGHAT and CDR2 FQNNGV. Written as DNA, the CDR3 is TGTGCCAGCAGCCGCGGACAGGATGGCTACACCTTC. Its protein product is CASSRGQDGYTF.

The CDR3 region has the DNA TGTGCCAGCAGCCCAGGACTAGCCTCCTACGAGCAGTACTTC. Protein product: CASSPGLASYEQYF. The V gene is TRBV11-3, the J gene TRBJ2-7; TRBD2 matches at 8 bases. After removal of 5 bases from V and 0 bases from J, the junction contained 3 bases not matched to a gene. Per germline, CDR1 SGHNT and CDR2 YENEEA. The CDR3 has 14 residues.

The rearrangement uses TRBV10-1 and TRBJ2-1; D is unresolved. The germline CDR1 and CDR2 sequences are WNHNN and SYGVQD (reference sequence). CDR3 size: 15 residues. The germline V and J ends were trimmed by 6 bases and 1 base, with 13 bases remaining between them. The CDR3 DNA reads TGCGCCAGCAGCTATACAAGGGCTTCCTACAATGAGCAGTTCTTC. Encoded protein: CASSYTRASYNEQFF.